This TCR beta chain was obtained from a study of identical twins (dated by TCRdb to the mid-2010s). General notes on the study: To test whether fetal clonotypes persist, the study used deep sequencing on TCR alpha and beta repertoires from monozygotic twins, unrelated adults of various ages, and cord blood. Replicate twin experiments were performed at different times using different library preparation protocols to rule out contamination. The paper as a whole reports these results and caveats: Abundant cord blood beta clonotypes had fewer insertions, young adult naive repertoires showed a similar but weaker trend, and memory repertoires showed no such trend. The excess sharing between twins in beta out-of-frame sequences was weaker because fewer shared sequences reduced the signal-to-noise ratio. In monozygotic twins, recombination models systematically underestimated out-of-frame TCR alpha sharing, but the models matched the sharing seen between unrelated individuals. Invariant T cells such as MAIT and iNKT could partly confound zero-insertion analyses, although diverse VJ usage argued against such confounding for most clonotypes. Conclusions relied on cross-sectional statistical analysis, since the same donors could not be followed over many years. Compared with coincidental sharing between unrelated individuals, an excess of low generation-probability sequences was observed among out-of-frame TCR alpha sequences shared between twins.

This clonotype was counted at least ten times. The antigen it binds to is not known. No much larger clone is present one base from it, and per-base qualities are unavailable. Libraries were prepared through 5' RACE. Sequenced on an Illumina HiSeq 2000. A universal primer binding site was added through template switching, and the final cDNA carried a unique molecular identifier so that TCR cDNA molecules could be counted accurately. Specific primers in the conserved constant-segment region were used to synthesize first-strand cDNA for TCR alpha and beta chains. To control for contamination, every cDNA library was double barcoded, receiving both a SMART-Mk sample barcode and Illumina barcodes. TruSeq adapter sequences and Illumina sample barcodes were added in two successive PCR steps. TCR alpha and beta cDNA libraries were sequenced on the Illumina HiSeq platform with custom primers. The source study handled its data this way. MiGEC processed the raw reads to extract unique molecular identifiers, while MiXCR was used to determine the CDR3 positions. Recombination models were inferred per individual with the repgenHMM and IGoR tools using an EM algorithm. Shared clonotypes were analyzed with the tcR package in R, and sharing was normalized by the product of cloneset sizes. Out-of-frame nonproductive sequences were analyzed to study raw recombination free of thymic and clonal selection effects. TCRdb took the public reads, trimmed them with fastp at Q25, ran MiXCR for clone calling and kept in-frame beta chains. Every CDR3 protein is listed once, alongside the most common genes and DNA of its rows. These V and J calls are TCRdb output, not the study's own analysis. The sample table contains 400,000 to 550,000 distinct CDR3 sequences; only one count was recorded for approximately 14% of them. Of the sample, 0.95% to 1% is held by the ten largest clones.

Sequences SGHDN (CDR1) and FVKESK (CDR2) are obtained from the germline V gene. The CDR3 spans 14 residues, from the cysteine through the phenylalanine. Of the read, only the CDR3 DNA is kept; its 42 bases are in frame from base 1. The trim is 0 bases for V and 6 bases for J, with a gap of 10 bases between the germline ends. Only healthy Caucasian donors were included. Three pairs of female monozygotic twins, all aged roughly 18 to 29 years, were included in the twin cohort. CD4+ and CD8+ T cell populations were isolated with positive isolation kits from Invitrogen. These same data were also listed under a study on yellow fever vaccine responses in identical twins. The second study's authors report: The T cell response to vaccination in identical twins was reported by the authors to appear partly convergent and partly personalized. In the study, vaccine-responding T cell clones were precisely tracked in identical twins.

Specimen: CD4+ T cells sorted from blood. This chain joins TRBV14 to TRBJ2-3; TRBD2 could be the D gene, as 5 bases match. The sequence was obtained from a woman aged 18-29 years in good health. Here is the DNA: TGTGCCAGCAGCCAAGATCGCGGACTGGATACGCAGTATTTT. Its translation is CASSQDRGLDTQYF.